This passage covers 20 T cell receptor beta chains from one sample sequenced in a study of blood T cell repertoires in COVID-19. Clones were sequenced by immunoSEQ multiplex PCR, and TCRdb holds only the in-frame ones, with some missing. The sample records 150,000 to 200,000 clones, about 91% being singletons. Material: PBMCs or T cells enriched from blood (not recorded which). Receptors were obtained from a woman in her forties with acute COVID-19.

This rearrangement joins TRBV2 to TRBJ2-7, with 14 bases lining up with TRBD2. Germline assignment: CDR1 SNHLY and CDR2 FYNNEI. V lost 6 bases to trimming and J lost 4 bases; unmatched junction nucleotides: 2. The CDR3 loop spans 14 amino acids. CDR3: CASRGTSGSYEQYF. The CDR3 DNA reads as TGTGCCAGCAGGGGGACTAGCGGGAGTTACGAGCAGTACTTC.

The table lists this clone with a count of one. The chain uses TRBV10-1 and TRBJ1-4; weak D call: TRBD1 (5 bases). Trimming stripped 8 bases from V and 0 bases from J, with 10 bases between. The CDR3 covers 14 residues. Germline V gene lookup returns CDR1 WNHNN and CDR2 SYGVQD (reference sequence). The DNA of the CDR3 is TGCGCCAGCCACAGGAGACCAACTAATGAAAAACTGTTTTTT. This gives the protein CASHRRPTNEKLFF.

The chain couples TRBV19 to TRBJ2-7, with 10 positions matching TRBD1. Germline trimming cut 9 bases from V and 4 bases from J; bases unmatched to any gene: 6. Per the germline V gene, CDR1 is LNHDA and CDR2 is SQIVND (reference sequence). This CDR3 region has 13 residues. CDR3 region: CASMGDRGYEQYF. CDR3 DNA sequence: TGTGCCAGCATGGGGGACAGGGGTTACGAGCAGTACTTC.

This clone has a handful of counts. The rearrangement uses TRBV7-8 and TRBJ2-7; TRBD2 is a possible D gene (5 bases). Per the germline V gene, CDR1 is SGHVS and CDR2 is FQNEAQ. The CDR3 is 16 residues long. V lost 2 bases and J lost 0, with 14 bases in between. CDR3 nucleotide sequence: TGTGCCAGCAGCTTAAGGGAGAGCTTCTTCTCCTACGAGCAGTACTTC. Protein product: CASSLRESFFSYEQYF.

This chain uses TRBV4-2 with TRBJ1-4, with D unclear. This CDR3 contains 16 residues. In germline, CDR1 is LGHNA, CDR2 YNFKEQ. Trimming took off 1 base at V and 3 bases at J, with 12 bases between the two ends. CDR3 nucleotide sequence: TGTGCCAGCAGCCAAGCAATGAGGGCGGCTAATGAAAAACTGTTTTTT. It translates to CASSQAMRAANEKLFF.

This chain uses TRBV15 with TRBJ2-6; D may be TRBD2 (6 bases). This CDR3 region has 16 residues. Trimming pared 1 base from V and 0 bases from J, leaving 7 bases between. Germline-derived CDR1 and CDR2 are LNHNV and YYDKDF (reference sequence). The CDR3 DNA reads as TGTGCCACCAGCAGAGGGGGGGTCTCTGGGGCCAACGTCCTGACTTTC. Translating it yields CATSRGGVSGANVLTF.

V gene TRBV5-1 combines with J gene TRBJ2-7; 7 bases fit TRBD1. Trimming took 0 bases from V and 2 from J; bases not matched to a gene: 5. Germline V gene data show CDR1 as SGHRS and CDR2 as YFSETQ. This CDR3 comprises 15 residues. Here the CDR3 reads CASSLEATGTYEQYF. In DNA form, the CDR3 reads TGCGCCAGCAGCTTGGAGGCGACAGGGACCTACGAGCAGTACTTC.

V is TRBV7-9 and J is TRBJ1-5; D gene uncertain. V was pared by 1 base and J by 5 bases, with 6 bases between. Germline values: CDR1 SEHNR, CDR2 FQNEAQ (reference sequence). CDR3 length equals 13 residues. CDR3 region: CASSLGSDQPQHF. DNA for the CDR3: TGTGCCAGCAGCTTAGGCAGTGATCAGCCCCAGCATTTT.

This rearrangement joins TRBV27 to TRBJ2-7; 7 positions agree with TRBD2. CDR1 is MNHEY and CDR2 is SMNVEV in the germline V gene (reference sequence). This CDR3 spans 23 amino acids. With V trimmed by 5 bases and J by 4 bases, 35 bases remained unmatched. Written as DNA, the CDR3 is TGTGCCAGCAGTGGAAATATCAGGGATGAACTGCCTAAACTAGCGTCACATCCTTACGAGCAGTACTTC. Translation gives CASSGNIRDELPKLASHPYEQYF.

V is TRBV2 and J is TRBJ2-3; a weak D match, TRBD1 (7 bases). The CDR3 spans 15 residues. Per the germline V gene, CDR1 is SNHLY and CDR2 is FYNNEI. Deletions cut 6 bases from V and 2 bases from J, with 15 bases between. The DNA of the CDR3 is TGTGCCAGCAGCTATTCAGGGGGGAACACAGATACGCAGTATTTT. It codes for CASSYSGGNTDTQYF.

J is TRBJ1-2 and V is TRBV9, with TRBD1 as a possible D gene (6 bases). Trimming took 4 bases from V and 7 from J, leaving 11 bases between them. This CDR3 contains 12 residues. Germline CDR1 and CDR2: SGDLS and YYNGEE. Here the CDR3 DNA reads TGTGCCAGCAGCCCAGACAGGCTTGGCTACACCTTC. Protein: CASSPDRLGYTF. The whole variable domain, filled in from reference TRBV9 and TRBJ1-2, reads DSGVTQTPKHLITATGQRVTLRCSPRSGDLSVYWYQQSLDQGLQFLIQYYNGEERAKGNILERFSAQQFPDLHSELNLSSLELGDSALYFCASSPDRLGYTFGSGTRLTVV.

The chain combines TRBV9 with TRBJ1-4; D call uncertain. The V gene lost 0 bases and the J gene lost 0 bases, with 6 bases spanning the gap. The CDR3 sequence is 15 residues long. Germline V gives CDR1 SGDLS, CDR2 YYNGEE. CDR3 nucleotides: TGTGCCAGCAGCGTAGGCAGGTCAACTAATGAAAAACTGTTTTTT. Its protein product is CASSVGRSTNEKLFF.

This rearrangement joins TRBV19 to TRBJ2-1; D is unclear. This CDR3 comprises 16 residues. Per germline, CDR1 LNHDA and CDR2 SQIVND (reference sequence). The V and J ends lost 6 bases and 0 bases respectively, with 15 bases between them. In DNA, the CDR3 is TGTGCCAGTAGCATGGGCGCCCCCGGCTCCTACAATGAGCAGTTCTTC. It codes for CASSMGAPGSYNEQFF. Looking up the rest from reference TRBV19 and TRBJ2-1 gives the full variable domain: DGGITQSPKYLFRKEGQNVTLSCEQNLNHDAMYWYRQDPGQGLRLIYYSQIVNDFQKGDIAEGYSVSREKKESFPLTVTSAQKNPTAFYLCASSMGAPGSYNEQFFGPGTRLTVL.

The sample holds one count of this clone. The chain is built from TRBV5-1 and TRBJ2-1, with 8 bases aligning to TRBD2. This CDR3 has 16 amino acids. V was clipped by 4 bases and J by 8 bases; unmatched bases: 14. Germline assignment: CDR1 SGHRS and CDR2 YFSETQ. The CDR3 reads CASSIAGTRRADEQFF. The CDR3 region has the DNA TGCGCCAGCAGCATCGCCGGGACTAGGCGAGCGGATGAGCAGTTCTTC.

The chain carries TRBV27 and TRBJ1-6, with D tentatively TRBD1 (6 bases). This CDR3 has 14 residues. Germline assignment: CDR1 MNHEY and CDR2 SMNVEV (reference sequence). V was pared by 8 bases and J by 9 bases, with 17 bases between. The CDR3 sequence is CASAQGGLRSPLHF. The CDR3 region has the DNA TGTGCCAGCGCACAGGGCGGGTTACGTTCACCCCTCCACTTT.

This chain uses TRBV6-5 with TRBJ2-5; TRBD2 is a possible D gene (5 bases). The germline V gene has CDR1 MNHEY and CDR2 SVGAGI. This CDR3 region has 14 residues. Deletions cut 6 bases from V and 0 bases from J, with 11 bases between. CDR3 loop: CASSDGGHQETQYF. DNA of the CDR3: TGTGCCAGCAGCGATGGCGGGCACCAAGAGACCCAGTACTTC.

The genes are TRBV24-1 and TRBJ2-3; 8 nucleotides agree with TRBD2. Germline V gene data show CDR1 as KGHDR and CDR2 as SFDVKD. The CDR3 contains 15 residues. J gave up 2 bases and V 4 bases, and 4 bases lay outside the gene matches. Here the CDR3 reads CATSDASGFTDTQYF. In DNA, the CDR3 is TGTGCCACCAGTGACGCTAGCGGGTTCACAGATACGCAGTATTTT.

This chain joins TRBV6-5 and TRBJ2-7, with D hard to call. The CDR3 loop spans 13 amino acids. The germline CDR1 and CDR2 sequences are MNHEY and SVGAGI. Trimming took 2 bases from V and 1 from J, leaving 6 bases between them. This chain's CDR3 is CASSYGQSYEQYF. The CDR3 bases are TGTGCCAGCAGTTACGGGCAGTCCTACGAGCAGTACTTC.

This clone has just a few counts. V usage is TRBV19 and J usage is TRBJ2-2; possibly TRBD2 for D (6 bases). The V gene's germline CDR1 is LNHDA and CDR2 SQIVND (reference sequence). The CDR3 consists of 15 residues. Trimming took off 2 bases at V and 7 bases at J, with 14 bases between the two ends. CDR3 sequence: CASSITGTGVGELFF. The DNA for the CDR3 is TGTGCCAGTAGTATAACCGGGACTGGGGTCGGGGAGCTGTTTTTT. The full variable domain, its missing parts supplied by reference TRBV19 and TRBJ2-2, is DGGITQSPKYLFRKEGQNVTLSCEQNLNHDAMYWYRQDPGQGLRLIYYSQIVNDFQKGDIAEGYSVSREKKESFPLTVTSAQKNPTAFYLCASSITGTGVGELFFGEGSRLTVL.

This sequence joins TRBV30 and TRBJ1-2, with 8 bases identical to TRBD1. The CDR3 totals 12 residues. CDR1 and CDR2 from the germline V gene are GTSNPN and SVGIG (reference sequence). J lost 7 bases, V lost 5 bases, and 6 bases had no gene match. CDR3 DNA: TGTGCCTGGTCAGGGGGCTTCTGTGGCTACACCTTC. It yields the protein CAWSGGFCGYTF.